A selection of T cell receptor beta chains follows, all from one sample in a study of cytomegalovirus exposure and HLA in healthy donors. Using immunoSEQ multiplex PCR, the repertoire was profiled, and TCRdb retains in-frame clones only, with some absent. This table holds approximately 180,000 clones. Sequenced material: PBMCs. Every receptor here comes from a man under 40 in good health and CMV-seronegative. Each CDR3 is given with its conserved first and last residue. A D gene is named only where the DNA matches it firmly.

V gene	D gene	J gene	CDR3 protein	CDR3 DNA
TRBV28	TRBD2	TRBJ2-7	CASSSMTSGIKYEQYF	TGTGCCAGCAGTTCTATGACTAGCGGGATAAAATACGAGCAGTACTTC
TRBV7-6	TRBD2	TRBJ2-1	CASSSGGYTSGRAAYNEQFF	TGTGCCAGCAGCTCCGGGGGGTACACTAGCGGGAGGGCGGCCTACAATGAGCAGTTCTTC
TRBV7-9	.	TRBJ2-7	CASTGMGVSPYEQYF	TGTGCCAGTACAGGGATGGGCGTATCTCCCTACGAGCAGTACTTC
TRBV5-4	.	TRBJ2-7	CASSGIQGSYEQYF	TGTGCCAGCAGCGGAATACAGGGTTCCTACGAGCAGTACTTC
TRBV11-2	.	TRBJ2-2	CASRKFGTGELFF	TGTGCCAGCAGGAAATTCGGGACCGGGGAGCTGTTTTTT
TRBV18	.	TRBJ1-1	CASSPNEKGLGTEAFF	TGTGCCAGCTCACCAAACGAAAAGGGGTTAGGCACTGAAGCTTTCTTT
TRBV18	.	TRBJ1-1	CASSPPPMNTEAFF	TGTGCCAGCTCACCCCCCCCTATGAACACTGAAGCTTTCTTT
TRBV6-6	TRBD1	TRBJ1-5	CASSYSRDSSQPQHF	TGTGCCAGCAGTTACTCACGGGACAGTTCCCAGCCCCAGCATTTT
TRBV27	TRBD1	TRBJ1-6	CASTPSTGDLYNSPLHF	TGTGCCAGCACCCCCTCGACAGGGGATCTTTATAATTCACCCCTCCACTTT
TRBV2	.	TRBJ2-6	CASKQGSGANVLTF	TGTGCCAGCAAGCAGGGCTCTGGGGCCAACGTCCTGACCTTC
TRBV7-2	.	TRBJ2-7	CASSPPLAVNEQYF	TGTGCCAGCAGCCCCCCCTTGGCTGTTAACGAGCAGTACTTC
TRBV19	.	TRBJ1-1	CASREHGTTEAFF	TGTGCCAGTAGAGAACATGGGACAACTGAAGCTTTCTTT
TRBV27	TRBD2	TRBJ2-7	CASSPGLAGEQYF	TGTGCCAGCAGTCCGGGACTAGCGGGCGAGCAGTACTTC
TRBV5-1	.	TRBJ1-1	CASSLSGAHLNTEAFF	TGCGCCAGCAGCTTATCAGGTGCACACTTGAACACTGAAGCTTTCTTT
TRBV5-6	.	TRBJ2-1	CASSLSGGLEQFF	TGTGCCAGCAGCTTGTCTGGGGGACTGGAGCAGTTCTTC
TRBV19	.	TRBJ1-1	CASSKTGSAPEAFF	TGTGCCAGTAGTAAAACAGGTTCTGCCCCTGAAGCTTTCTTT
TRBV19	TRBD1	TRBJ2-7	CASSTTGGHEQYF	TGTGCCAGTAGTACGACAGGGGGACACGAGCAGTACTTC
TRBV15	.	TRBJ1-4	CATGGPTNEKLFF	TGTGCCACCGGCGGGCCAACTAATGAAAAACTGTTTTTT
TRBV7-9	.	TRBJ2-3	CASSSGLFTDTQYF	TGTGCCAGCAGCTCGGGACTCTTCACAGATACGCAGTATTTT
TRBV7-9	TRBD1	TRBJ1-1	CASTSRDRGPKNTEAFF	TGTGCCAGCACCTCCCGGGACAGGGGGCCAAAGAACACTGAAGCTTTCTTT
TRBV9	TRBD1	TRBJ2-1	CASSVGGTGGQFF	TGTGCCAGCAGCGTAGGAGGGACAGGGGGGCAGTTCTTC
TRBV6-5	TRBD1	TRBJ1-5	CASRRDRARNQPQHF	TGTGCCAGCAGGCGGGACAGGGCCAGGAATCAGCCCCAGCATTTT
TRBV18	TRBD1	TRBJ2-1	CASSPRTGSSYNEQFF	TGTGCCAGCTCACCTAGGACAGGGAGCTCCTACAATGAGCAGTTCTTC
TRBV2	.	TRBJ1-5	CASSESTGRNQPQHF	TGTGCCAGCAGTGAGTCGACAGGACGCAATCAGCCCCAGCATTTT
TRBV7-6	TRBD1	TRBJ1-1	CASSLADLGQGDLTEAFF	TGTGCCAGCAGCTTAGCGGATTTGGGTCAGGGGGATCTCACTGAAGCTTTCTTT
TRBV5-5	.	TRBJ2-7	CASSLGGGLSYEQYF	TGTGCCAGCAGCTTGGGCGGCGGTCTTTCCTACGAGCAGTACTTC